This T cell receptor beta chain was identified during a study of T cell repertoires in cytomegalovirus infection. The wider study: Use of recently identified HLA-C-restricted and well-studied HLA-B-restricted CMV epitopes was part of the study. Shared public TCR beta signatures pointed to both CMV infection and a matching HLA type. Study observations and caveats: Adding up the frequency of public TCR beta families identified people who carried CMV plus the relevant HLA.

The CDR3 length is 14 residues. With 4 bases clipped from V and 3 bases from J, the junction kept 4 bases outside the gene matches. The germline CDR1 and CDR2 sequences are GTSNPN and SVGIG (reference sequence). Regarding this clonotype: Its matching antigen is unknown.

TCRdb ran MiXCR on the reads and lists one entry per CDR3 protein. The table shows roughly 80,000 distinct CDR3 sequences, with roughly 25% occurring only once. The sample here was CD8+ T cells from cultured PBMCs, taken from culture after CMV antigen stimulation. The TCR comes from a human donor in good health (CMV status not recorded). Some clones in this sample may be carry-over from other donors' samples. V and J are TRBV30 and TRBJ2-3; TRBD2 matches 10 bases. CDR3 amino acids: CAWILAGVTDTQYF. The CDR3 region has the DNA TGTGCCTGGATTCTAGCGGGGGTTACAGATACGCAGTATTTT.